This note documents a single TCR beta chain sequence. The antigen is not known. The CDR3 is 15 residues long. V lost 4 bases to trimming and J lost 4 bases; unmatched junction nucleotides: 3. Germline V gene lookup returns CDR1 MNHNY and CDR2 SVGAGI (reference sequence). Via MiXCR, TCRdb re-called the reads, giving one row per CDR3 protein. The profile shows 200,000 or so distinct CDR3 sequences, roughly two fifths of them singletons. These data originate in a study of T cell repertoires in cytomegalovirus infection. The sequence was obtained from a human donor in good health (CMV status not recorded). Some clones in this sample may be carry-over from other donors' samples. V usage is TRBV6-6 and J usage is TRBJ2-1, with 11 bases aligning to TRBD1. Sample: CD8+ T cells from cultured PBMCs, taken from culture after CMV antigen stimulation. CDR3 amino acids: CASSFGTGGYNEQFF. Written as DNA, the CDR3 is TGTGCCAGCAGTTTTGGGACAGGGGGGTACAATGAGCAGTTCTTC.